The next 15 T cell receptor beta chains were all read from a single sample in a study of blood T cells in healthy people across ages (dated by TCRdb to the mid-2010s). Library preparation was by 5' RACE. TCRdb names Illumina HiSeq 2500 as the instrument used. A second PCR of roughly 6 to 11 cycles was performed with a sample-barcoded 5' primer and a J-beta primer mix. In TCRdb, the public reads were trimmed at Q25 with fastp and aligned with MiXCR, with productive beta chains retained. Each entry is one CDR3 protein sequence, shown with its most common DNA and genes. The sample contains a few hundred thousand distinct CDR3 sequences, roughly half of them found a single time. Around 53% of the sample comes from the top ten. Material: blood. The receptors derive from a man in his 60s in good health.

The V gene is TRBV28, the J gene TRBJ1-1; D may be TRBD1 (5 bases). Trimming removed 7 bases from V and 6 bases from J, with 18 bases in between. From germline, CDR1 is MDHEN and CDR2 SYDVKM. CDR3 size: 14 residues. The chain's CDR3 is CASNLQGAWAEAFF. In DNA form, the CDR3 reads TGTGCCAGCAACCTGCAGGGTGCCTGGGCTGAAGCTTTCTTT. Full variable domain (rest looked up from reference TRBV28 and TRBJ1-1): DVKVTQSSRYLVKRTGEKVFLECVQDMDHENMFWYRQDPGLGLRLIYFSYDVKMKEKGDIPEGYSVSREKKERFSLILESASTNQTSMYLCASNLQGAWAEAFFGQGTRLTVV.

The CDR3 reads CSATYSPTTTGSNQPQHF. The CDR3 DNA is TGCAGTGCTACCTACTCCCCTACAACGACAGGGAGCAATCAGCCCCAGCATTTT. The rearrangement uses TRBV20-1 and TRBJ1-5; 7 bases are a match to TRBD1. Trimming removed 4 bases from V and 1 base from J; junction bases left unmatched: 16. The CDR3 covers 18 residues. CDR1 is DFQATT, CDR2 SNEGSKA, per germline (reference sequence).

V and J are TRBV6-2 or TRBV6-3 and TRBJ1-1; 7 bases line up with TRBD1. V dropped 4 bases and J dropped 4; count of bases not matched to a gene: 12. Germline lookup yields CDR1 MNHEY and CDR2 SVGEGT. The CDR3 spans 16 residues. CDR3 protein: CASSFQATGPVTEAFF. The CDR3 DNA sequence: TGTGCCAGCAGTTTTCAAGCGACAGGGCCGGTCACTGAAGCTTTCTTT.

The chain is built from TRBV6-5 and TRBJ2-4; D is perhaps TRBD2 (6 bases). The J call is doubtful: the DNA matches TRBJ2-7 better. This CDR3 has 12 residues. CDR1 and CDR2 (germline): MNHEY, SVGAGI. The CDR3 here is CASGGANYEQYF. CDR3 DNA sequence: TGTGCCAGCGGAGGGGCCAACTACGAGCAGTACTTC.

Concerning this clonotype itself: A much larger clonotype is one base distant, so this may be a read error. The genes are TRBV6-4 and TRBJ2-3; TRBD2 aligns across 10 bases. The CDR3 consists of 15 residues. The germline gives CDR1 MRHNA, CDR2 SNTAGT. The trim removed 4 bases at V and 3 bases at J, leaving 4 bases unmatched. The CDR3 DNA sequence: TGTGCCAGCAGTGTGGCTAGCGGGAGAACAGATACGCAGTATTTT. Amino acids: CASSVASGRTDTQYF.

The chain recombines TRBV9 with TRBJ2-3; D gene uncertain. Trimming took 0 bases from V and 0 from J, leaving 8 bases between them. This CDR3 is 15 amino acids long. Germline V gives CDR1 SGDLS, CDR2 YYNGEE. In DNA form, the CDR3 reads TGTGCCAGCAGCGTAGCGACGGTTAGCACAGATACGCAGTATTTT. As protein: CASSVATVSTDTQYF.

This sequence joins TRBV5-5 and TRBJ1-2; TRBD1 agrees at 8 bases. The germline CDR1 and CDR2 sequences are SGHKS and YYEKEE (reference sequence). The length of the CDR3 is 15 residues. V shed 0 bases and J 8 bases; nucleotides not matched to a gene: 9. CDR3 protein: CASSLGPQGAGGYTF. Here the CDR3 DNA reads TGTGCCAGCAGCTTGGGTCCCCAGGGGGCAGGAGGCTACACCTTC.

This clonotype was seen a handful of times. The chain combines TRBV29-1 with TRBJ2-1; D gene unclear. CDR1 is SQVTM, CDR2 ANQGSEA, per germline. CDR3 size: 11 residues. V lost 4 bases and J 8 bases, leaving 9 bases between the germline ends. The chain's CDR3 is CSVGVPHEQFF. CDR3 nucleotide sequence: TGCAGCGTTGGGGTCCCCCATGAGCAGTTCTTC.

The count of this clonotype is one. The chain combines TRBV5-6 with TRBJ2-3, with TRBD1 identical over 8 bases. CDR1 SGHDT and CDR2 YYEEEE come from the germline V gene. V shed 5 bases and J 7 bases; nucleotides not matched to a gene: 15. The CDR3 spans 16 residues. CDR3 sequence: CASRMGTGALLNTQYF. The CDR3 DNA reads TGTGCCAGCAGAATGGGGACAGGCGCTCTTCTGAATACGCAGTATTTT.

This chain joins TRBV7-9 and TRBJ2-3; D call uncertain. Germline V gives CDR1 SEHNR, CDR2 FQNEAQ (reference sequence). V lost 1 base to trimming and J lost 4 bases, with 15 bases between them. The CDR3 runs to 16 residues. The CDR3 reads CASSLDDGRVADTQYF. The CDR3 bases are TGTGCCAGCAGCTTAGATGACGGACGGGTAGCAGATACGCAGTATTTT.

The V gene is TRBV20-1, the J gene TRBJ2-1; TRBD2 matches 9 bases. The J segment lost 5 bases and the V segment lost 1 base, leaving 15 bases of the junction unmatched. Germline lookup yields CDR1 DFQATT and CDR2 SNEGSKA (reference sequence). The CDR3 consists of 18 residues. CDR3 sequence reads: CSARGRGGGVYVNNEQFF. CDR3 coding DNA: TGCAGTGCTAGAGGGCGTGGCGGGGGGGTTTATGTGAACAATGAGCAGTTCTTC.

This clonotype came up many times. V and J are TRBV4-2 and TRBJ2-5; 8 bases map to TRBD1. Germline CDR1 LGHNA, CDR2 YNFKEQ. V was pared by 3 bases and J by 1 base, with 4 bases of the junction left unmatched. The CDR3 consists of 15 residues. CDR3: CASSQGQEIQETQYF. The DNA of the CDR3 is TGTGCCAGCAGCCAGGGACAGGAGATCCAAGAGACCCAGTACTTC.

J is TRBJ2-7 and V is TRBV20-1; a possible D gene is TRBD2 (7 bases). The germline V and J ends were trimmed by 4 bases and 2 bases, with 12 bases remaining between them. The germline gives CDR1 DFQATT, CDR2 SNEGSKA (reference sequence). This CDR3 region has 13 residues. The chain's CDR3 is CSAKGEGPYEQYF. Here the CDR3 DNA reads TGCAGTGCTAAGGGGGAGGGCCCCTACGAGCAGTACTTC.

CDR3 region: CASTITGLASEQYF. CDR3 bases: TGTGCCAGCACCATAACGGGACTAGCAAGTGAGCAGTACTTC. This chain joins TRBV6-2 or TRBV6-3 and TRBJ2-5, with 9 bases fitting TRBD2. The CDR3 extends over 14 amino acids. Germline CDR1 MNHEY, CDR2 SVGEGT. Trimming removed 7 bases from V and 11 bases from J; junction bases left unmatched: 14.

This clonotype came up many times. V usage is TRBV20-1 and J usage is TRBJ2-1; a weak D match, TRBD2 (5 bases). Trimming cost V 3 bases and J 0 bases, with 9 bases left between them. The CDR3 sequence is 14 residues long. Germline values: CDR1 DFQATT, CDR2 SNEGSKA (reference sequence). CDR3 loop: CSARGGSSYNEQFF. CDR3 bases: TGCAGTGCTAGGGGTGGGAGCTCCTACAATGAGCAGTTCTTC.